This T cell receptor (beta chain) was profiled in a study of blood T cell repertoires in COVID-19. Across the study: Nucleic acid was either cDNA or gDNA, and it came from T cells, B-cell-depleted T cells, or PBMCs.

Measured with immunoSEQ multiplex PCR; TCRdb has only the in-frame clones, and not every one. There are 350,000 to 400,000 clones in the sample; approximately 86% occur only once, and about 7% lies in the top ten. Material for sequencing was peripheral blood. This receptor was taken from a woman aged 55-69 years with COVID-19, enrolled during active disease.

The CDR3 region is CASSQDSSFEELFF. The DNA for the CDR3 is TGTGCCAGCAGCCAAGATTCGAGTTTCGAGGAGCTGTTTTTT. The chain has TRBV3-1 (or the pseudogene TRBV3-2) and TRBJ2-2, with no clear D. V dropped 0 bases and J dropped 10 bases, with 12 bases sitting between them. Germline V gene lookup returns CDR1 LGHDT and CDR2 YNNKEL (reference sequence). CDR3 length equals 14 residues.